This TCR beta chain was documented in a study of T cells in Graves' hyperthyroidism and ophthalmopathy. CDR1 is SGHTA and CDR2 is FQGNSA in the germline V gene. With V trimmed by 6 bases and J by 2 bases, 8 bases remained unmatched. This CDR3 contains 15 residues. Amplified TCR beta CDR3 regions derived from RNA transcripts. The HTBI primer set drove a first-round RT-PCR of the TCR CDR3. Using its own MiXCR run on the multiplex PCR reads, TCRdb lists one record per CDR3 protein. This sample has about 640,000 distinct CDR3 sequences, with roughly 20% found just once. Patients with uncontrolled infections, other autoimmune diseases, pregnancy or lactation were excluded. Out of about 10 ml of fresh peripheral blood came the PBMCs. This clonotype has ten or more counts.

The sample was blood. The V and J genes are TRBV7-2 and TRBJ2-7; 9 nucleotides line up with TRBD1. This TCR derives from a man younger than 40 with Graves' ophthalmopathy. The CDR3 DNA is TGTGCCAGCAGTATCTCGGGACAGGGTGCCTACGAGCAGTACTTC. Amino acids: CASSISGQGAYEQYF.